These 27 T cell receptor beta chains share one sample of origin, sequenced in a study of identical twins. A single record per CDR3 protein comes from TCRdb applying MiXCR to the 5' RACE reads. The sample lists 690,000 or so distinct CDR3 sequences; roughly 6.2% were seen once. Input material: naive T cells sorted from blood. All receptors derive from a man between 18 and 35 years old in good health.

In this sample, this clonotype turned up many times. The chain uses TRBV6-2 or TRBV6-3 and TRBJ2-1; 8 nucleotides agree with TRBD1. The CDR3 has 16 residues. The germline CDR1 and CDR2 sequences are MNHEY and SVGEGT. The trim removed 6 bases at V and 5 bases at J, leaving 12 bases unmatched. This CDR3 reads CASSRSGTGLHNEQFF. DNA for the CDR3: TGTGCCAGCAGCAGATCCGGGACAGGCTTACACAATGAGCAGTTCTTC.

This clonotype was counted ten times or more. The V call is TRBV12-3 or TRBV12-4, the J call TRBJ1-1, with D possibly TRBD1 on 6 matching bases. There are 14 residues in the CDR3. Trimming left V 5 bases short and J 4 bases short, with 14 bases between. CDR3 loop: CASSARGIGTEAFF. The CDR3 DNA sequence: TGTGCCAGCAGTGCCAGGGGCATCGGCACTGAAGCTTTCTTT.

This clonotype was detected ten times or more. This CDR3 is CASSLVGQLNTGELFF. CDR3 in DNA: TGCGCCAGCAGCTTGGTGGGACAGCTGAACACCGGGGAGCTGTTTTTT. V gene TRBV5-1 combines with J gene TRBJ2-2, with TRBD1 matching over 7 bases. Germline V gene sequence: CDR1 SGHRS, CDR2 YFSETQ. The CDR3 sequence is 16 residues long. Germline trimming cut 0 bases from V and 1 base from J; bases unmatched to any gene: 3.

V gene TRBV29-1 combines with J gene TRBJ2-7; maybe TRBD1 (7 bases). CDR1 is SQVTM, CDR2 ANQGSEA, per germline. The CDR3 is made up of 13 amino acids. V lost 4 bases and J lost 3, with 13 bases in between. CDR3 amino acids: CSVGTGEVYEQYF. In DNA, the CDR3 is TGCAGCGTTGGAACAGGGGAGGTCTACGAGCAGTACTTC.

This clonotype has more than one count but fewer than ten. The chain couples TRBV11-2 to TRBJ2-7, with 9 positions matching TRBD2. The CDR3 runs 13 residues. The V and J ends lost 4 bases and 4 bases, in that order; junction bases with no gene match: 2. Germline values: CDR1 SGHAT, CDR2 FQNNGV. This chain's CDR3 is CASSSGLAYEQYV. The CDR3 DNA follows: TGTGCCAGCAGCTCGGGACTAGCTTACGAGCAGTACGTC.

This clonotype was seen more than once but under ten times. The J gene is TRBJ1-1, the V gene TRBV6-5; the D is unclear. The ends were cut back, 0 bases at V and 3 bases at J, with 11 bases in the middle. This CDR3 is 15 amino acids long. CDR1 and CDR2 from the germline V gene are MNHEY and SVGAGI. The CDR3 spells CASSYSSVSDTEAFF. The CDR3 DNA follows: TGTGCCAGCAGTTACTCGTCGGTTTCGGACACTGAAGCTTTCTTT.

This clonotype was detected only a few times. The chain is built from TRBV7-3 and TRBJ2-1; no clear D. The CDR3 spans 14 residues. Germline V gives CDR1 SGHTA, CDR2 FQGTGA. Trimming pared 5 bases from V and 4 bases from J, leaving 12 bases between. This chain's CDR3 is CASSPHRSYNEQFF. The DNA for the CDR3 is TGTGCCAGCAGCCCCCACCGCAGTTACAATGAGCAGTTCTTC.

CDR3 nucleotide sequence: TGTGCCACCGCCGGGACTCTAGACAATGAGCAGTTCTTC. Translation gives CATAGTLDNEQFF. The genes are TRBV12-3 or TRBV12-4 and TRBJ2-1, with D perhaps matching TRBD2 (6 bases). The CDR3 loop spans 13 amino acids. Trimming removed 10 bases at V and 5 bases at J, with 15 bases between.

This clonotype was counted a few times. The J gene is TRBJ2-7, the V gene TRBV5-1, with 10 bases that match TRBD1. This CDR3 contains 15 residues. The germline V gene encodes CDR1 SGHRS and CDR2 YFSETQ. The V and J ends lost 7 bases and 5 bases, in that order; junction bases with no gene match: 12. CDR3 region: CASDNRDRGSHEQYF. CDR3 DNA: TGCGCCAGCGATAACCGGGACAGGGGATCCCACGAGCAGTACTTC. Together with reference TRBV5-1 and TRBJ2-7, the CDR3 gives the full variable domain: KAGVTQTPRYLIKTRGQQVTLSCSPISGHRSVSWYQQTPGQGLQFLFEYFSETQRNKGNFPGRFSGRQFSNSRSEMNVSTLELGDSALYLCASDNRDRGSHEQYFGPGTRLTVT.

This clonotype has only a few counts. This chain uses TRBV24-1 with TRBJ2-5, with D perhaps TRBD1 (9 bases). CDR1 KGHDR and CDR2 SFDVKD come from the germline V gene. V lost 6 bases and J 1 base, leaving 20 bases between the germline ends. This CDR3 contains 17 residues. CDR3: CATSPGGGQGLQETQYF. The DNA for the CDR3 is TGTGCCACCAGTCCCGGGGGGGGACAGGGTCTCCAAGAGACCCAGTACTTC.

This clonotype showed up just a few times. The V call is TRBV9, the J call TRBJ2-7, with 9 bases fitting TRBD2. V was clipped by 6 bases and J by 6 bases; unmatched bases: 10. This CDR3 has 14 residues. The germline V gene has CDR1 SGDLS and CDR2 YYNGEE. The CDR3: CASTPGTSSREQYF. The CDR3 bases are TGTGCCAGCACGCCGGGGACTAGCTCCCGCGAGCAGTACTTC.

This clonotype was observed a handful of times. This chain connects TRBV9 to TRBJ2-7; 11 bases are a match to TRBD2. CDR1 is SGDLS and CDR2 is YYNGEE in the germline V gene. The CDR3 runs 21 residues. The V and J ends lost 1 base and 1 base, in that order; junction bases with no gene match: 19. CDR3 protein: CASSVNAPGLAAGECSYEQYV. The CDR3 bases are TGTGCCAGCAGCGTAAACGCCCCGGGACTAGCGGCAGGAGAGTGTTCCTACGAGCAGTACGTC.

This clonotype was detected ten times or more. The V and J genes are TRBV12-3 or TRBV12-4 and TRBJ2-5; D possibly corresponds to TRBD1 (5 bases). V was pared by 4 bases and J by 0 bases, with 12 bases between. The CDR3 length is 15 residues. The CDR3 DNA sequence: TGTGCCAGCAGTTCAGGGTACCTAGACCAAGAGACCCAGTACTTC. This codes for CASSSGYLDQETQYF.

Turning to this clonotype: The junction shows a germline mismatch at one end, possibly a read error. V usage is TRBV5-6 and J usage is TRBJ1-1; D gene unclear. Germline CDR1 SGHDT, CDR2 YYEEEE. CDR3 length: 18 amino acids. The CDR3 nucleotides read TGTGCCAGCAGCGTGCTTCTACTCAGGAGAGGGAGGAACGCTGAAGCTTTCTTT. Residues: CASSVLLLRRGRNAEAFF.

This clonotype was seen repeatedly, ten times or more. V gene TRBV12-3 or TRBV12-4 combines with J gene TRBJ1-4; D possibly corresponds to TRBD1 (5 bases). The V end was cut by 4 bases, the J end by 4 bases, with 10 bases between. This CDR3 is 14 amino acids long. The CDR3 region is CASSWGRHNEKLFF. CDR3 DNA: TGTGCCAGCAGTTGGGGACGGCATAATGAAAAACTGTTTTTT.

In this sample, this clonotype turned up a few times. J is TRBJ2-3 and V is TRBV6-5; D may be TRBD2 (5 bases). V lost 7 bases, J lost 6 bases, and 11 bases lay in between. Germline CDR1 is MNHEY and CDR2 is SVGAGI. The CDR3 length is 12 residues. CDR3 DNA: TGTGCCAGCACCGATACGGGGGATACGCAGTATTTT. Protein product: CASTDTGDTQYF.

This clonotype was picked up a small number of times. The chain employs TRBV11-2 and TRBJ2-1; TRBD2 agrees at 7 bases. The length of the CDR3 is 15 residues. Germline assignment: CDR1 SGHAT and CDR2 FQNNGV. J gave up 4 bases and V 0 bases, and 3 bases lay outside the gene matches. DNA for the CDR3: TGTGCCAGCAGCTTAGATCTAGCGGAGTACAATGAGCAGTTCTTC. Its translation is CASSLDLAEYNEQFF.

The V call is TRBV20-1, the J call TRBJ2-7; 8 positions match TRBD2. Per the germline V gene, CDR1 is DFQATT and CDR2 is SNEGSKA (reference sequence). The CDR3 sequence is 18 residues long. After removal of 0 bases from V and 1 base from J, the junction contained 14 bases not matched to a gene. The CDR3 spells CSARDQVGSGSGSYEQYF. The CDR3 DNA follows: TGCAGTGCTAGAGATCAAGTAGGGAGCGGGAGCGGGTCCTACGAGCAGTACTTC.

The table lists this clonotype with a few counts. CDR3 sequence reads: CASRYLAGGFYEQYF. For the CDR3, the DNA is TGTGCCAGCAGATATCTAGCGGGAGGATTTTACGAGCAGTACTTC. V is TRBV27 and J is TRBJ2-7, with 11 bases fitting TRBD2. This CDR3 has 15 amino acids. V lost 6 bases and J lost 4; bases outside the gene matches: 8. Germline-derived CDR1 and CDR2 are MNHEY and SMNVEV (reference sequence).

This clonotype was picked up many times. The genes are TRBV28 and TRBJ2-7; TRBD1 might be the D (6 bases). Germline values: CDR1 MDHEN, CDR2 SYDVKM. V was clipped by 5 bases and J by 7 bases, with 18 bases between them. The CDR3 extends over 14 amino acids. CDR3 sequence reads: CASSTWTVGGEQYF. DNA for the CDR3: TGTGCCAGCAGTACTTGGACAGTCGGCGGGGAGCAGTACTTC.

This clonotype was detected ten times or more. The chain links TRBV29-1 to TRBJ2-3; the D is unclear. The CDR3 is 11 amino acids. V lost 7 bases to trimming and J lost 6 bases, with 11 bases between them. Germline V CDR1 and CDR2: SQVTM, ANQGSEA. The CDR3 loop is CSGVRLDTQYF. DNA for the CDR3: TGCAGCGGCGTGAGGTTGGATACGCAGTATTTT.

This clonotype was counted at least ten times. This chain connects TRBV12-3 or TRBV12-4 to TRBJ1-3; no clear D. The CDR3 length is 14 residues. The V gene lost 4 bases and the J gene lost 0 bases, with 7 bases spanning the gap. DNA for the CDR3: TGTGCCAGCAGTTCGGACTCCTCTGGAAACACCATATATTTT. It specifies CASSSDSSGNTIYF.

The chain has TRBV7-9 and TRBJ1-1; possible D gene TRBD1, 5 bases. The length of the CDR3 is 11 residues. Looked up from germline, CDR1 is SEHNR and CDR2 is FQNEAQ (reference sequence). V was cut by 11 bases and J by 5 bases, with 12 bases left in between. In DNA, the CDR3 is TGTGCCCACGGGGGTCGGACTGAAGCTTTCTTT. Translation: CAHGGRTEAFF. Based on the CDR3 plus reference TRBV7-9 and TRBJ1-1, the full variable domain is DTGVSQNPRHKITKRGQNVTFRCDPISEHNRLYWYRQTLGQGPEFLTYFQNEAQLEKSRLLSDRFSAERPKGSFSTLEIQRTEQGDSAMYLCAHGGRTEAFFGQGTRLTVV.

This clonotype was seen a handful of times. The CDR3 DNA reads TGTGCCAGCAGCTTTATTAGGGACAGAAGCCAAGAGACCCAGTACTTC. Translated: CASSFIRDRSQETQYF. The gene calls are TRBV7-2 and TRBJ2-5, with 7 nucleotides matching TRBD1. CDR3 length equals 16 residues. Per germline, CDR1 SGHTA and CDR2 FQGNSA. Germline trimming cut 3 bases from V and 1 base from J; bases unmatched to any gene: 8.

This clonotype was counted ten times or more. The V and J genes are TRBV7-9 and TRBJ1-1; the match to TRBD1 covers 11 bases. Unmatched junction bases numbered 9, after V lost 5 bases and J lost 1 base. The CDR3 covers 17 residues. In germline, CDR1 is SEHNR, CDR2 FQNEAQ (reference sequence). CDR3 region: CASSRPGQGEGNTEAFF. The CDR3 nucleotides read TGTGCCAGCAGCCGCCCGGGACAGGGGGAGGGGAACACTGAAGCTTTCTTT. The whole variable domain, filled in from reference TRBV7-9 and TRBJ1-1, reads DTGVSQNPRHKITKRGQNVTFRCDPISEHNRLYWYRQTLGQGPEFLTYFQNEAQLEKSRLLSDRFSAERPKGSFSTLEIQRTEQGDSAMYLCASSRPGQGEGNTEAFFGQGTRLTVV.

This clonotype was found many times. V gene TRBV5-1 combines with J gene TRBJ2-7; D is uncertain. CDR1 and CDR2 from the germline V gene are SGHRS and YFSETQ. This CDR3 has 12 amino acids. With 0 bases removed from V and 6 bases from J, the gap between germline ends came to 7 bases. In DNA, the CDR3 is TGCGCCAGCAGCTTGGTGGGTGGCGAGCAGTACTTC. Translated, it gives CASSLVGGEQYF.

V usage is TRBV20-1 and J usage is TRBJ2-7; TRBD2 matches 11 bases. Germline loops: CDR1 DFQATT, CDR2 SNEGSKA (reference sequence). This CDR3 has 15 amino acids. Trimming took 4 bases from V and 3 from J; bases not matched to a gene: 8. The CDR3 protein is CSAIRTSGFHYEQYF. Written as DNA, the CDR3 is TGCAGTGCTATAAGGACTAGCGGGTTCCACTACGAGCAGTACTTC.